Below, 8 T cell receptor beta chains from the same sample are listed, as sequenced in a study of CD8 T cells in ankylosing spondylitis. One entry per CDR3 protein results from TCRdb running MiXCR on the 5' RACE reads. The data hold more than 150,000 distinct CDR3 sequences, with roughly 12% observed a single time. Material for sequencing was blood, either unsorted or a sorted T cell fraction (not recorded which). The receptors were sampled from a male donor with ankylosing spondylitis or in good health (not recorded which).

The gene calls are TRBV7-2 and TRBJ2-7; 7 bases are a match to TRBD1. Germline CDR1 reads SGHTA; CDR2 reads FQGNSA. J gave up 2 bases and V 2 bases, and 6 bases lay outside the gene matches. The CDR3 runs 15 residues. The CDR3 here is CASSLRTGAPYEQYF. The CDR3 DNA sequence: TGTGCCAGCAGCTTACGAACAGGGGCACCCTACGAGCAGTACTTC.

This clonotype was counted many times. The V call is TRBV29-1, the J call TRBJ2-7; TRBD1 matches 7 bases. V trimming: 1 base; J trimming: 4 bases; junction bases outside the gene matches: 4. The CDR3 extends over 13 amino acids. CDR1 SQVTM and CDR2 ANQGSEA come from the germline V gene. The DNA for the CDR3 is TGCAGCGTTGAAGGCAGGGGGAAATACGAGCAGTACTTC. It specifies CSVEGRGKYEQYF.

Only a few counts were recorded for this clonotype. The rearrangement uses TRBV7-9 and TRBJ2-5; 7 bases line up with TRBD2. CDR1 SEHNR and CDR2 FQNEAQ come from the germline V gene (reference sequence). This CDR3 is built from 13 residues. Trimming removed 5 bases from V and 5 bases from J; junction bases left unmatched: 5. The CDR3: CASSRREGETQYF. CDR3 nucleotides: TGTGCCAGCAGCCGCAGGGAGGGGGAGACCCAGTACTTC.

This clonotype was counted many times. Here the CDR3 DNA reads TGCGCCAGCAGCTCGACAGGGAGCTCCTACGAGCAGTACTTC. The encoded protein is CASSSTGSSYEQYF. The V and J genes are TRBV5-1 and TRBJ2-7; TRBD1 matches 7 bases. The V gene's germline CDR1 is SGHRS and CDR2 YFSETQ. CDR3 length: 14 residues. The junction had 3 bases not matched to a gene; V was cut back by 3 bases and J by 0 bases.

This clonotype has a count of ten or more. V usage is TRBV20-1 and J usage is TRBJ2-7, with D unclear. The CDR3 contains 13 residues. Trimming took 0 bases from V and 3 from J, leaving 9 bases between them. Per germline, CDR1 DFQATT and CDR2 SNEGSKA (reference sequence). For the CDR3, the DNA is TGCAGTGCTAGAGAGGCTGGGGTCTACGAGCAGTACTTC. Amino acids: CSAREAGVYEQYF.

The chain links TRBV6-5 to TRBJ2-5; perhaps D is TRBD1 or TRBD2 (6 bases each). Germline V gene sequence: CDR1 MNHEY, CDR2 SVGAGI. The CDR3 runs to 16 residues. Trimming pared 2 bases from V and 5 bases from J, leaving 18 bases between. The CDR3 spells CASSYGGGGLRETQYF. CDR3 nucleotide sequence: TGTGCCAGCAGTTACGGTGGTGGGGGGCTAAGGGAGACCCAGTACTTC.

This clonotype was recorded a few times. The V gene is TRBV5-1, the J gene TRBJ2-7, with 11 bases aligning to TRBD2. The CDR3 runs to 15 residues. V dropped 4 bases and J dropped 7; count of bases not matched to a gene: 10. The germline V gene encodes CDR1 SGHRS and CDR2 YFSETQ. CDR3 DNA sequence: TGCGCCAGCAGCCCCGGGACTAGCGGCGGAAGGGAGCAGTACTTC. Encoded protein: CASSPGTSGGREQYF. The full variable domain, completed using reference TRBV5-1 and TRBJ2-7, is KAGVTQTPRYLIKTRGQQVTLSCSPISGHRSVSWYQQTPGQGLQFLFEYFSETQRNKGNFPGRFSGRQFSNSRSEMNVSTLELGDSALYLCASSPGTSGGREQYFGPGTRLTVT.

The sample holds many counts of this clonotype. The chain uses TRBV4-1 and TRBJ2-2, with 7 nucleotides matching TRBD1. Per germline, CDR1 MGHRA and CDR2 YSYEKL. This CDR3 region has 14 residues. With V trimmed by 4 bases and J by 5 bases, 4 bases remained unmatched. DNA for the CDR3: TGCGCCAGCAGCCGGTCGGGACAGACCGGGGAGCTGTTTTTT. Translated: CASSRSGQTGELFF.